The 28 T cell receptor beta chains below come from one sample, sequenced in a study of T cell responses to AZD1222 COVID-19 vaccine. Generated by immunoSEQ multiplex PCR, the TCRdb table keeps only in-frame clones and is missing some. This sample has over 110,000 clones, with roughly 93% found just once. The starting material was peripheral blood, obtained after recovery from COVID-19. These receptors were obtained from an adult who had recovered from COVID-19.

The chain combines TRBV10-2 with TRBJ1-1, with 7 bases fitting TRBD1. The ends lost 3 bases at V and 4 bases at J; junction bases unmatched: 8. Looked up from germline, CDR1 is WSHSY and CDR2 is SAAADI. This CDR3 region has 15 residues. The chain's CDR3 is CASSDRRGGGTEAFF. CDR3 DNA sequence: TGCGCCAGCAGTGATCGACGAGGGGGCGGCACTGAAGCTTTCTTT.

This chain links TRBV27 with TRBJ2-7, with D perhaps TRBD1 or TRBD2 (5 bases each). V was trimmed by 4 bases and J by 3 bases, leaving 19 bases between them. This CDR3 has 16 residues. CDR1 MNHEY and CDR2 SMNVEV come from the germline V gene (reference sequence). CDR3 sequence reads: CASSSGLGTGNYEQYF. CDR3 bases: TGTGCCAGCAGTTCAGGACTCGGGACGGGGAACTACGAGCAGTACTTC.

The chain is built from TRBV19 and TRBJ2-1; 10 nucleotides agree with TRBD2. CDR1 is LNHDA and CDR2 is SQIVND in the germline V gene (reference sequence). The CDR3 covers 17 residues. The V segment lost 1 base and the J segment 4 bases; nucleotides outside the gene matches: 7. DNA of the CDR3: TGTGCCAGTAGTATAGCCTTTCTAGCGGGGGCTTACAATGAGCAGTTCTTC. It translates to CASSIAFLAGAYNEQFF.

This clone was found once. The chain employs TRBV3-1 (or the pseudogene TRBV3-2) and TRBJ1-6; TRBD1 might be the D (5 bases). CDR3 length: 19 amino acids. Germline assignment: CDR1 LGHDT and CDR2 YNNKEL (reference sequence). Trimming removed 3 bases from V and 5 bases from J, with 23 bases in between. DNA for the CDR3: TGTGCCAGCAGCCAGCCTAGATGGGGGGGACGCCGGAATAATTCACCCCTCCACTTT. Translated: CASSQPRWGGRRNNSPLHF.

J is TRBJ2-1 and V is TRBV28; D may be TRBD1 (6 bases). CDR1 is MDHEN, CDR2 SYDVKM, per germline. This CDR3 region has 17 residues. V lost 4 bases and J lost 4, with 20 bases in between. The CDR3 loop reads CASSSPASGTSYNEQFF. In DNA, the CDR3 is TGTGCCAGCAGTTCTCCGGCCTCCGGGACAAGTTACAATGAGCAGTTCTTC.

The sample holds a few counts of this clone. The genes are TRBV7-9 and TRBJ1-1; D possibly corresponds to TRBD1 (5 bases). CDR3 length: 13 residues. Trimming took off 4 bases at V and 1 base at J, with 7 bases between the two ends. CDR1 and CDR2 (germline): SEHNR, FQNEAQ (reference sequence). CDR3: CASSYGQNTEAFF. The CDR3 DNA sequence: TGTGCCAGCAGCTACGGACAGAACACTGAAGCTTTCTTT.

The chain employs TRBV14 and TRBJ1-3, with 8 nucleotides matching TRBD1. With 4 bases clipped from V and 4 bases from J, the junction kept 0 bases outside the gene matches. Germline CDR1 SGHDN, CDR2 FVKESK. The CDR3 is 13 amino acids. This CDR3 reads CASSRDRGNTIYF. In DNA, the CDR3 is TGTGCCAGCAGCCGGGACAGGGGAAACACCATATATTTT.

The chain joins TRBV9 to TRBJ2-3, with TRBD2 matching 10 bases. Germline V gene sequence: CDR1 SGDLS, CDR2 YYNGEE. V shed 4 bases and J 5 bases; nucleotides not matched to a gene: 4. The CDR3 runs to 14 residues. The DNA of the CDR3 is TGTGCCAGCAGCCCTAGCGGGAGATTAGATACGCAGTATTTT. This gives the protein CASSPSGRLDTQYF.

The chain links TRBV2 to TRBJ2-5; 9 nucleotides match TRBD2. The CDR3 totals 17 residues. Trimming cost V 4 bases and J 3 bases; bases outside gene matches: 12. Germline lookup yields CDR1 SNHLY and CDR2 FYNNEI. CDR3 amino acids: CASSATAGGPMKETQYF. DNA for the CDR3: TGTGCCAGCAGTGCGACGGCGGGAGGGCCGATGAAAGAGACCCAGTACTTC.

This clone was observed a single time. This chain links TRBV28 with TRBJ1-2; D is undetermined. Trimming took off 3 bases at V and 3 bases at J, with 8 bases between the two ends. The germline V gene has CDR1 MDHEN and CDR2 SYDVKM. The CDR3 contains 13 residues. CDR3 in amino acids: CASSFGVHYGYTF. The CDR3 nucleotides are TGTGCCAGCAGTTTCGGAGTTCACTATGGCTACACCTTC.

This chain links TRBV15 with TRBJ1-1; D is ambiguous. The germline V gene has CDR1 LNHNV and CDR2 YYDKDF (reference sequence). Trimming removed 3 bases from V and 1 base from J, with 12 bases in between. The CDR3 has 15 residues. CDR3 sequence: CATSRHMDGNTEAFF. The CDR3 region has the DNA TGTGCCACCAGCAGGCACATGGACGGGAACACTGAAGCTTTCTTT.

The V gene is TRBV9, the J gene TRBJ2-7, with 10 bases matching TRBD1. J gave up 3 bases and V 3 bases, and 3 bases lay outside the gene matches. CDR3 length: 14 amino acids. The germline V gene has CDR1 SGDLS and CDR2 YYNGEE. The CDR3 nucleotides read TGTGCCAGCAGCGCCCGGGACAGGGGCTACGAGCAGTACTTC. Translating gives CASSARDRGYEQYF.

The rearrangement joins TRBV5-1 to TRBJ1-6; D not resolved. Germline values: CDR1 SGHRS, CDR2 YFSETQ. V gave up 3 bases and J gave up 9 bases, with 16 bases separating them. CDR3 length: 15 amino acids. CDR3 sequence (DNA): TGCGCCAGCAGCTCATTGGACGGCGCTAGTTCACCCCTCCACTTT. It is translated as CASSSLDGASSPLHF.

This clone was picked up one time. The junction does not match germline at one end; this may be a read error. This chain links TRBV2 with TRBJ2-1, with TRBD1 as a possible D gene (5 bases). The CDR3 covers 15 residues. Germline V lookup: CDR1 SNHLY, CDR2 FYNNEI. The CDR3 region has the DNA TGTGCCGGCAGAAGGGGCATCGCGTCCTACAATGAGCAGTTCTTC. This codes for CAGRRGIASYNEQFF.

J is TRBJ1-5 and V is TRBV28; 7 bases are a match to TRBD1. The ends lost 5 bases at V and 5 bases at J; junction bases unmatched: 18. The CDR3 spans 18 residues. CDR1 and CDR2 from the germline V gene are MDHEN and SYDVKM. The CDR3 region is CASSPSYPGTQGDQPQHF. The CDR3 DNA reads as TGTGCCAGCAGTCCGTCGTACCCCGGGACCCAGGGGGATCAGCCCCAGCATTTT.

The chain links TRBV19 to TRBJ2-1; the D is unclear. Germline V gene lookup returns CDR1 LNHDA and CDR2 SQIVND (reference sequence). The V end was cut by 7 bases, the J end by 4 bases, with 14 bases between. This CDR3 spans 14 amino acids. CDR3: CASTLGPAYNEQFF. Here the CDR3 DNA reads TGTGCCAGTACCTTAGGACCGGCATACAATGAGCAGTTCTTC.

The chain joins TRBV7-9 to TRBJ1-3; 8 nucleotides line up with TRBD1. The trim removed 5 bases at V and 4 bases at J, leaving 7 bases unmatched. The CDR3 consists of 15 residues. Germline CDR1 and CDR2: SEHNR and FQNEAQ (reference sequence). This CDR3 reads CASSPDRGSGNTIYF. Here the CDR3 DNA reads TGTGCCAGCAGCCCCGACAGGGGATCCGGAAACACCATATATTTT.

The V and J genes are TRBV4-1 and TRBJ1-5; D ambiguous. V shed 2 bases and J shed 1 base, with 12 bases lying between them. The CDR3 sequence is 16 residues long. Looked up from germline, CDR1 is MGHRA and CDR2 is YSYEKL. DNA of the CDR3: TGCGCCAGCAGCCAACCCGGGCGGGAAAGCAATCAGCCCCAGCATTTT. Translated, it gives CASSQPGRESNQPQHF.

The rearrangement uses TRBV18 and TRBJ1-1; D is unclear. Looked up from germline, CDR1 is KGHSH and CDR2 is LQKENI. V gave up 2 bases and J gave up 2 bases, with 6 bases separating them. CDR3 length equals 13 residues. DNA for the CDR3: TGTGCCAGCTCACCAAAAACCAACACTGAAGCTTTCTTT. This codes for CASSPKTNTEAFF.

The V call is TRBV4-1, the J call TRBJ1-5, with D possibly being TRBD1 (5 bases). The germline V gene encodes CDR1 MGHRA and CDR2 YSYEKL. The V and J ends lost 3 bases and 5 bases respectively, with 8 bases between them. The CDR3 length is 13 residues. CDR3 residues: CASSQGGDQPQHF. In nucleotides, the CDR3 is TGCGCCAGCAGCCAGGGGGGGGATCAGCCCCAGCATTTT.

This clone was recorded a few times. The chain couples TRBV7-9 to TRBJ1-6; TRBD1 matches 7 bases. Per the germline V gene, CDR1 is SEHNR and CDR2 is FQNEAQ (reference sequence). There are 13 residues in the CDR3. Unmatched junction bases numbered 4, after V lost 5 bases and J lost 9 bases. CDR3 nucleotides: TGTGCCAGCAGCCGGGACAGCGGTTCACCCCTCCACTTT. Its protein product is CASSRDSGSPLHF.

The CDR3 is CASSLAAQGVGETQYF. DNA for the CDR3: TGTGCCAGCAGCTTAGCCGCACAGGGGGTCGGAGAGACCCAGTACTTC. The rearrangement joins TRBV7-6 to TRBJ2-5; 8 nucleotides match TRBD1. V shed 0 bases and J 4 bases; nucleotides not matched to a gene: 7. The CDR3 runs to 16 residues. Germline CDR1 SGHVS, CDR2 FNYEAQ.

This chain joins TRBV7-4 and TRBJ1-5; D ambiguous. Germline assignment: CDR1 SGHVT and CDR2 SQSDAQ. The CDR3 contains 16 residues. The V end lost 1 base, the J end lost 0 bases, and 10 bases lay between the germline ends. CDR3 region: CASSLGGVGSNQPQHF. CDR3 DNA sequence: TGTGCCAGCAGCTTAGGAGGAGTTGGTAGCAATCAGCCCCAGCATTTT. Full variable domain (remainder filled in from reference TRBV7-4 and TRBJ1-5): GAGVSQSPRYKVAKRGRDVALRCDSISGHVTLYWYRQTLGQGSEVLTYSQSDAQRDKSGRPSGRFSAERPERSVSTLKIQRTEQGDSAVYLCASSLGGVGSNQPQHFGDGTRLSIL.

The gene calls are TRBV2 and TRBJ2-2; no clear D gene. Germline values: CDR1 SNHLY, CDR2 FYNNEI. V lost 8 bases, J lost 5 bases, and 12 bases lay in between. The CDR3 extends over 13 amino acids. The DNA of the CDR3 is TGTGCCAGCCAGCCCATCGGGACCGGGGAGCTGTTTTTT. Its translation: CASQPIGTGELFF.

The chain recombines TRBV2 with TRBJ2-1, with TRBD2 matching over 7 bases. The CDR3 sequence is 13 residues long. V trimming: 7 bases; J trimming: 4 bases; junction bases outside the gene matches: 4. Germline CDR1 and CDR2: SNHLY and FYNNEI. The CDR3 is CASKGGRYNEQFF. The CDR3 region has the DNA TGTGCCAGCAAGGGAGGGAGATACAATGAGCAGTTCTTC.

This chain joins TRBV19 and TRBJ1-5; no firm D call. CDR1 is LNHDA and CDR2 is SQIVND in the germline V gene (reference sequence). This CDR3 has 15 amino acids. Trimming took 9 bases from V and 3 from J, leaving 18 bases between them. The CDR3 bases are TGTGCCAGCTCCTCTCCCGGACGCCACAATCAGCCCCAGCATTTT. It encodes CASSSPGRHNQPQHF. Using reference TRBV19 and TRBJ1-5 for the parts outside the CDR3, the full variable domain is DGGITQSPKYLFRKEGQNVTLSCEQNLNHDAMYWYRQDPGQGLRLIYYSQIVNDFQKGDIAEGYSVSREKKESFPLTVTSAQKNPTAFYLCASSSPGRHNQPQHFGDGTRLSIL.

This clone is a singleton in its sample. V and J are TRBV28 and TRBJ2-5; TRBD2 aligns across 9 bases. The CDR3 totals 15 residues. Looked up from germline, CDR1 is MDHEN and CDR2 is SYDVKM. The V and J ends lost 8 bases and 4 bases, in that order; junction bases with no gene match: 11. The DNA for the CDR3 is TGTGCCAGCTCGATGGCGGGAGGGCAGCGAGAGACCCAGTACTTC. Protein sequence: CASSMAGGQRETQYF.

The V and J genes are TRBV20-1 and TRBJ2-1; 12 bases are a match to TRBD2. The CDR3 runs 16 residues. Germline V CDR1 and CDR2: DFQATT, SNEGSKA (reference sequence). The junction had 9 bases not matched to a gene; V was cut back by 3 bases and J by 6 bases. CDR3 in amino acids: CSASTYGLAGINEQFF. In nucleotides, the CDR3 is TGCAGTGCTAGTACCTATGGACTAGCGGGAATCAATGAGCAGTTCTTC.